The present T cell receptor (beta chain) was sequenced within a study of T-cell memory formation after mild COVID-19. Study-level findings and limits: The authors left the SARS-CoV-2 specificity of second-wave clones peaking on day 37 unconfirmed. Clones that shrank (day 15 to 85) were balanced CD4/CD8, whereas later expanders leaned CD4+.

TCRalpha and TCRbeta libraries used 5'RACE with constant-segment primers and UMIs. TCRdb analysed the 5' RACE reads with MiXCR anew, one entry per CDR3 protein. The table includes about 120,000 distinct CDR3 sequences, 20% to 25% detected once. The germline CDR1 and CDR2 sequences are KGHDR and SFDVKD. V was pared by 2 bases and J by 7 bases, with 10 bases between. The length of the CDR3 is 13 residues. The sample holds a few counts of this clonotype. Its antigen is not known. Material: PBMCs or a T cell subset sorted from them (not recorded which). This clonotype was sampled from a young man who had mild COVID-19 (a few samples of this study predate the infection). Cell type and time point are not known. The chain uses TRBV24-1 and TRBJ2-5; D gene ambiguous. CDR3 sequence: CATSDSLGMTQYF. In DNA, the CDR3 is TGTGCCACCAGTGATTCGCTAGGCATGACCCAGTACTTC.